Below are 30 T cell receptor beta chains sequenced from a single sample in a study of identical twins. A single record per CDR3 protein comes from TCRdb applying MiXCR to the 5' RACE reads. The sample holds nearly 900,000 distinct CDR3 sequences; 12% are singletons and the top ten take around 1.5%. Separately, the same data were catalogued under a study of yellow fever vaccine responses in identical twins.

The sample was PBMCs. The receptors shown here come from a woman aged 18-29 years in good health.

This clonotype has at least ten counts. V usage is TRBV12-3 or TRBV12-4 and J usage is TRBJ1-3, with D possibly TRBD1 on 6 matching bases. This CDR3 comprises 14 residues. Trimming took 5 bases from V and 11 from J, leaving 19 bases between them. As DNA, the CDR3 is TGTGCCAGCAGTCCCAGGACAGCCCAGGATGCCATATATTTT. Protein product: CASSPRTAQDAIYF.

This clonotype was recorded a few times. The chain links TRBV7-9 to TRBJ2-5; maybe TRBD2 (5 bases). Trimming took 3 bases from V and 1 from J, leaving 9 bases between them. The CDR3 has 14 residues. Germline CDR1 and CDR2: SEHNR and FQNEAQ (reference sequence). In nucleotides, the CDR3 is TGTGCCAGCAGCTTTCCGGGATTCCAAGAGACCCAGTACTTC. Protein: CASSFPGFQETQYF.

In this sample, this clonotype turned up a few times. J is TRBJ2-3 and V is TRBV14; maybe TRBD2 (6 bases). This CDR3 is built from 19 residues. Germline V CDR1 and CDR2: SGHDN, FVKESK. Trimming took off 0 bases at V and 2 bases at J, with 21 bases between the two ends. In DNA, the CDR3 is TGTGCCAGCAGCCAAGAAAGGCATATAAGCGGGTCCTTCACAGATACGCAGTATTTT. It encodes CASSQERHISGSFTDTQYF.

Only a few counts were recorded for this clonotype. J is TRBJ2-3 and V is TRBV12-3 or TRBV12-4; D tentatively fits TRBD1 or TRBD2 (5 bases each). The CDR3 contains 16 residues. V was trimmed by 3 bases and J by 2 bases, leaving 15 bases between them. The CDR3 spells CASSFSGRTLTDTQYF. Written as DNA, the CDR3 is TGTGCCAGCAGTTTTTCGGGACGGACTCTCACAGATACGCAGTATTTT.

This clonotype was found a few times. The chain has TRBV12-5 and TRBJ2-7; 10 bases match TRBD1. V gave up 6 bases and J gave up 5 bases; unmatched junction bases: 7. This CDR3 has 14 amino acids. CDR1 and CDR2 (germline): LGHNT, FRNRAP. The DNA of the CDR3 is TGTGCTAGTGGACAGGGACAGGGGATCGACGAGCAGTACTTC. This codes for CASGQGQGIDEQYF. The full variable domain, in which reference TRBV12-5 and TRBJ2-7 provide the parts outside the CDR3, is DARVTQTPRHKVTEMGQEVTMRCQPILGHNTVFWYRQTMMQGLELLAYFRNRAPLDDSGMPKDRFSAEMPDATLATLKIQPSEPRDSAVYFCASGQGQGIDEQYFGPGTRLTVT.

This clonotype has a handful of counts. This chain uses TRBV10-3 with TRBJ2-5; 13 positions agree with TRBD2. The J segment lost 4 bases and the V segment lost 5 bases, leaving 10 bases of the junction unmatched. CDR3 length: 17 residues. The germline V gene has CDR1 ENHRY and CDR2 SYGVKD. CDR3: CAISRLAGGSTVETQYF. CDR3 nucleotide sequence: TGTGCCATCAGTAGACTAGCGGGAGGTTCGACTGTAGAGACCCAGTACTTC.

This chain uses TRBV6-5 with TRBJ1-2, with no clear D. CDR3 size: 15 residues. Germline V gene data show CDR1 as MNHEY and CDR2 as SVGAGI. Trimming left V 2 bases short and J 5 bases short, with 15 bases between. The CDR3 DNA sequence: TGTGCCAGCAGTTACACAGATCCGGGAAGATATGGCTACACCTTC. Protein product: CASSYTDPGRYGYTF.

The chain combines TRBV7-2 with TRBJ1-2; 9 bases map to TRBD1. Germline values: CDR1 SGHTA, CDR2 FQGNSA. V trimming: 10 bases; J trimming: 7 bases; junction bases outside the gene matches: 13. The CDR3 has 14 amino acids. CDR3 bases: TGTGCCACCACGGGACAGGGAAGCTTGGGTGGCTACACCTTC. Translated: CATTGQGSLGGYTF.

The V call is TRBV7-8, the J call TRBJ2-5; 9 nucleotides align to TRBD2. CDR1 and CDR2 (germline): SGHVS, FQNEAQ. J gave up 0 bases and V 3 bases, and 5 bases lay outside the gene matches. This CDR3 spans 16 amino acids. CDR3 in DNA: TGTGCCAGCAGCTTCAAGGTAGCGGGGGACCAAGAGACCCAGTACTTC. Translated, it gives CASSFKVAGDQETQYF.

The rearrangement links TRBV2 to TRBJ2-5; D not certain. Trimming took 7 bases from V and 3 from J, leaving 6 bases between them. CDR1 and CDR2 (germline): SNHLY, FYNNEI. The CDR3 sequence is 11 residues long. The CDR3 here is CASKDEETQYF. CDR3 nucleotides: TGTGCCAGCAAAGACGAAGAGACCCAGTACTTC. Using reference TRBV2 and TRBJ2-5 for the parts outside the CDR3, the full variable domain is EPEVTQTPSHQVTQMGQEVILRCVPISNHLYFYWYRQILGQKVEFLVSFYNNEISEKSEIFDDQFSVERPDGSNFTLKIRSTKLEDSAMYFCASKDEETQYFGPGTRLLVL.

The chain has TRBV20-1 and TRBJ2-3; 9 positions match TRBD2. The J segment lost 3 bases and the V segment lost 5 bases, leaving 3 bases of the junction unmatched. CDR3 length equals 13 residues. Per the germline V gene, CDR1 is DFQATT and CDR2 is SNEGSKA (reference sequence). The CDR3 sequence is CSAHSGSTDTQYF. CDR3 DNA sequence: TGCAGTGCTCATAGCGGGAGTACAGATACGCAGTATTTT.

The chain employs TRBV10-3 and TRBJ2-7; 7 bases are a match to TRBD2. The V gene end was trimmed by 11 bases and the J gene end by 5 bases; junction bases not matched to a gene: 15. The CDR3 extends over 14 amino acids. The germline V gene encodes CDR1 ENHRY and CDR2 SYGVKD. The CDR3 here is CASNPNGGIDEQYF. CDR3 nucleotides: TGTGCCTCCAACCCTAACGGGGGGATCGACGAGCAGTACTTC.

The chain joins TRBV15 to TRBJ1-1; D unclear. CDR3 length: 13 amino acids. The V and J ends lost 4 bases and 11 bases respectively, with 17 bases between them. Germline-derived CDR1 and CDR2 are LNHNV and YYDKDF (reference sequence). CDR3 in amino acids: CATSIPMSSGAFF. The CDR3 DNA sequence: TGTGCCACCAGCATACCCATGTCCTCCGGGGCTTTCTTT.

DNA for the CDR3: TGCAGTGCGCGATGGAACAGGGACTACGAGCAGTACTTC. This encodes CSARWNRDYEQYF. The rearrangement joins TRBV20-1 to TRBJ2-7, with D possibly being TRBD1 (6 bases). There are 13 residues in the CDR3. The germline gives CDR1 DFQATT, CDR2 SNEGSKA (reference sequence). The V end lost 6 bases, the J end lost 3 bases, and 15 bases lay between the germline ends.

This clonotype occurred a few times. The gene calls are TRBV3-1 and TRBJ1-1, with 7 bases aligning to TRBD1. This CDR3 is 16 amino acids long. The V gene end was trimmed by 0 bases and the J gene end by 0 bases; junction bases not matched to a gene: 4. Germline V lookup: CDR1 LGHDT, CDR2 YNNKEL (reference sequence). CDR3 in amino acids: CASSQDPGQVNTEAFF. The CDR3 DNA sequence: TGTGCCAGCAGCCAAGATCCCGGACAGGTGAACACTGAAGCTTTCTTT.

This clonotype was seen a few times. This chain connects TRBV24-1 to TRBJ1-6, with a possible D match to TRBD1 (5 bases). Germline loops: CDR1 KGHDR, CDR2 SFDVKD. The CDR3 runs 19 residues. Trimming removed 0 bases at V and 8 bases at J, with 22 bases between. The CDR3 region has the DNA TGTGCCACCAGTGATTTGGCAGACCGCTTTAGGGGATGGGATTCACCCCTCCACTTT. Encoded protein: CATSDLADRFRGWDSPLHF.

This clonotype has more than one count but fewer than ten. Here the CDR3 reads CASTGTVTGELFF. The CDR3 bases are TGTGCCAGCACTGGGACAGTGACCGGGGAGCTGTTTTTT. This rearrangement joins TRBV5-4 to TRBJ2-2, with 7 nucleotides matching TRBD1. Trimming cost V 6 bases and J 5 bases; bases outside gene matches: 4. CDR3 length: 13 residues. Germline V gives CDR1 SGHNT, CDR2 YYREEE (reference sequence). Using reference TRBV5-4 and TRBJ2-2 for the parts outside the CDR3, the full variable domain is ETGVTQSPTHLIKTRGQQVTLRCSSQSGHNTVSWYQQALGQGPQFIFQYYREEENGRGNFPPRFSGLQFPNYSSELNVNALELDDSALYLCASTGTVTGELFFGEGSRLTVL.

This clonotype came up many times. The gene calls are TRBV7-2 and TRBJ2-7, with D possibly matching TRBD2 (6 bases). This CDR3 spans 15 amino acids. Germline V gene lookup returns CDR1 SGHTA and CDR2 FQGNSA. V lost 2 bases, J lost 2 bases, and 13 bases lay in between. The CDR3 DNA follows: TGTGCCAGCAGCTTATTCGCGGCTAGCGCCTACGAGCAGTACTTC. It yields the protein CASSLFAASAYEQYF.

In its sample, this clonotype was seen many times. V usage is TRBV5-1 and J usage is TRBJ2-2; a weak D match, TRBD1 (5 bases). Trimming removed 0 bases at V and 2 bases at J, with 11 bases between. The CDR3 consists of 16 residues. The germline V gene has CDR1 SGHRS and CDR2 YFSETQ. The CDR3 is CASSLGFDRNTGELFF. The CDR3 bases are TGCGCCAGCAGCTTGGGATTTGACAGAAACACCGGGGAGCTGTTTTTT.

This clonotype was detected a few times. The DNA for the CDR3 is TGCGCCAGCAGCCCCTCTAGCGGGGGTAGAGTGTGGACCGGGGAGCTGTTTTTT. It encodes CASSPSSGGRVWTGELFF. This chain links TRBV5-1 with TRBJ2-2, with TRBD2 matching over 10 bases. V shed 4 bases and J 5 bases; nucleotides not matched to a gene: 14. The germline V gene has CDR1 SGHRS and CDR2 YFSETQ. The CDR3 spans 18 residues.

This clonotype has only a few counts. The chain has TRBV20-1 and TRBJ2-1; no clear D. CDR3 length equals 15 residues. Germline assignment: CDR1 DFQATT and CDR2 SNEGSKA (reference sequence). Trimming shortened V by 1 base and J by 0 bases, and 10 bases separated the two germline ends. CDR3 bases: TGCAGTGCTAGAGGTGGCTCGAGCTCCTACAATGAGCAGTTCTTC. Encoded protein: CSARGGSSSYNEQFF.

This chain connects TRBV18 to TRBJ2-5; possible D gene TRBD2, 7 bases. Germline V gene lookup returns CDR1 KGHSH and CDR2 LQKENI. Trimming left V 6 bases short and J 0 bases short, with 14 bases between. This CDR3 comprises 15 residues. Here the CDR3 reads CASSNQGTNQETQYF. The CDR3 coding sequence is TGTGCCAGCTCTAACCAGGGGACTAACCAAGAGACCCAGTACTTC.

V usage is TRBV3-1 and J usage is TRBJ2-2; D not certain. This CDR3 comprises 15 residues. V was pared by 4 bases and J by 2 bases, with 11 bases between. Germline assignment: CDR1 LGHDT and CDR2 YNNKEL (reference sequence). CDR3: CASSRGWGNTGELFF. CDR3 in DNA: TGTGCCAGCAGCCGGGGTTGGGGAAACACCGGGGAGCTGTTTTTT.

The J gene is TRBJ2-1, the V gene TRBV6-1, with 9 bases that match TRBD2. Germline CDR1 reads MNHNS; CDR2 reads SASEGT. CDR3 length equals 16 residues. V gave up 5 bases and J gave up 0 bases; unmatched junction bases: 5. CDR3 nucleotide sequence: TGTGCCAGCAGTAGTTCTAGCGGGAACTCCTACAATGAGCAGTTCTTC. It yields the protein CASSSSSGNSYNEQFF.

There are many counts of this clonotype. The chain is built from TRBV12-3 or TRBV12-4 and TRBJ1-2; maybe TRBD1 (5 bases). The V end was cut by 4 bases, the J end by 7 bases, with 13 bases between. The CDR3 is 13 amino acids. The CDR3, as DNA: TGTGCCAGCAGTTCAGTCCGGGGGGGTGGCTACACCTTC. Translating it yields CASSSVRGGGYTF.

This chain connects TRBV7-2 to TRBJ2-3; 9 bases line up with TRBD2. The V gene end was trimmed by 2 bases and the J gene end by 0 bases; junction bases not matched to a gene: 3. In germline, CDR1 is SGHTA, CDR2 FQGNSA. The CDR3 is made up of 16 amino acids. CDR3 sequence reads: CASSLRLAASTDTQYF. The CDR3 coding sequence is TGTGCCAGCAGCTTAAGACTAGCGGCTAGCACAGATACGCAGTATTTT.

This clonotype was detected ten times or more. V and J are TRBV2 and TRBJ2-1; TRBD2 is a possible D gene (6 bases). The CDR3 length is 16 residues. Per the germline V gene, CDR1 is SNHLY and CDR2 is FYNNEI. With 7 bases removed from V and 4 bases from J, the gap between germline ends came to 20 bases. CDR3 amino acids: CASINRSGGPYNEQFF. The CDR3 coding sequence is TGTGCCAGCATAAACAGAAGCGGAGGGCCTTACAATGAGCAGTTCTTC.

This clonotype was observed at least ten times. The chain joins TRBV20-1 to TRBJ2-1; perhaps TRBD1 as D (5 bases). CDR1 and CDR2 (germline): DFQATT, SNEGSKA (reference sequence). The ends were cut back, 3 bases at V and 3 bases at J, with 6 bases in the middle. There are 12 residues in the CDR3. This chain's CDR3 is CSASQGYNEQFF. The CDR3 bases are TGCAGTGCTAGCCAGGGCTACAATGAGCAGTTCTTC.

The chain carries TRBV4-2 and TRBJ2-1, with D possibly being TRBD1 or TRBD2 (7 bases each). The CDR3 totals 16 residues. V lost 1 base, J lost 1 base, and 11 bases lay in between. Germline-derived CDR1 and CDR2 are LGHNA and YNFKEQ. The CDR3 sequence: CASSQAGGGSYNEQFF. The CDR3 bases are TGTGCCAGCAGCCAAGCAGGGGGGGGATCCTACAATGAGCAGTTCTTC.

This chain uses TRBV6-1 with TRBJ2-3; 9 positions match TRBD2. Germline assignment: CDR1 MNHNS and CDR2 SASEGT. The J segment lost 6 bases and the V segment lost 6 bases, leaving 10 bases of the junction unmatched. The length of the CDR3 is 15 residues. The CDR3 bases are TGTGCCAGCAGACTAGCGGGCACTCGGTTGGATACGCAGTATTTT. This codes for CASRLAGTRLDTQYF.